This T cell receptor beta chain was observed in a study of cytomegalovirus exposure and HLA in healthy donors. General study results and limits: When analyzed later, a missense DCLRE1C variant was found to be linked to TCR beta V- and J-gene trimming. Presence/absence analyses treated sequencing depth as roughly uniform across donors. DRB1 showed the most TCR associations and HLA-C the fewest in a later analysis, as rates varied by HLA locus.

This clone was detected once. Its antigen is currently unknown. Germline V gene lookup returns CDR1 LNHNV and CDR2 YYDKDF (reference sequence). The J segment lost 7 bases and the V segment lost 0 bases, leaving 1 base of the junction unmatched. The CDR3 sequence is 13 residues long. The PCR contained 60 Vbeta and 13 Jbeta primers. Clones were sequenced by immunoSEQ multiplex PCR, and TCRdb holds only the in-frame ones, with some missing. Of about 150,000 clones listed, 76% are singletons. V and J are TRBV15 and TRBJ2-7; 9 nucleotides align to TRBD1. The sequence came from a female donor in good health and CMV-seropositive. What was sequenced was PBMCs. CDR3 DNA: TGTGCCACCAGCAGAGATGGGACAGGGGAGCAGTACTTC. Its translation: CATSRDGTGEQYF.